The rows below give T cell receptor beta chains drawn from one sample of a study of T-cell reconstitution after alpha-beta-depleted transplantation in children. Using its own MiXCR run on the PCR reads, TCRdb lists one record per CDR3 protein. This sample carries 260,000 or so distinct CDR3 sequences, around 12% of them seen once, and the ten largest clones take about 2.6%. Material: PBMCs from the stem cell graft donor, obtained from the stem cell graft. All receptors come from a human donor who donated a stem cell graft to a child with acute lymphoblastic leukemia. CDR3s include the opening cysteine and the closing phenylalanine or tryptophan. Fields, in order: CDR3 DNA, CDR3 protein, D gene, clone size, CDR3 length, V gene, J gene. The D gene is left open where the match is weak. Part of the rows lack a size; the others show once, few, many or a class for expanded clones.

CDR3nt: TGTGCCAGCAGTTACTCGACCCTGGGGAGCTCCTACGAGCAGTACTTC; CDR3aa: CASSYSTLGSSYEQYF; d_gene: NA; abundance: few; len: 16; v_gene: TRBV6-5; j_gene: TRBJ2-7
CDR3nt: TGTGCCAGCAGGGCGGACAGGGCTCATGAGCAGTTCTTC; CDR3aa: CASRADRAHEQFF; d_gene: TRBD1; abundance: many; len: 13; v_gene: TRBV12-3/TRBV12-4; j_gene: TRBJ2-1
CDR3nt: TGTGCCAGCAGCCCGAGGTTAGGGCAGTTCGAAGAGACCCAGTACTTC; CDR3aa: CASSPRLGQFEETQYF; d_gene: NA; abundance: few; len: 16; v_gene: TRBV7-9; j_gene: TRBJ2-5
CDR3nt: TGTGCCAGCAGTTCCGGACGAATTGACACCGGGGAGCTGTTTTTT; CDR3aa: CASSSGRIDTGELFF; d_gene: NA; abundance: many; len: 15; v_gene: TRBV12-3/TRBV12-4; j_gene: TRBJ2-2
CDR3nt: TGTGCCAGCAGCCAAGGAGCGGGGGGCTACGAGCAGTACTTC; CDR3aa: CASSQGAGGYEQYF; d_gene: TRBD2; abundance: many; len: 14; v_gene: TRBV3-1; j_gene: TRBJ2-7
CDR3nt: TGTGCCAGCAGTTTAGTCCCACCTAGAGCTTTCTTT; CDR3aa: CASSLVPPRAFF; d_gene: NA; abundance: NA; len: 12; v_gene: TRBV28; j_gene: TRBJ1-1
CDR3nt: TGTGCCAGCAGCATGGGACGTAGGCTCTACAATGAGCAGTTCTTC; CDR3aa: CASSMGRRLYNEQFF; d_gene: NA; abundance: many; len: 15; v_gene: TRBV5-6; j_gene: TRBJ2-1
CDR3nt: TGCGCCAGCAGCTTGGGGGGGCCCTTGAACACTGAAGCTTTCTTT; CDR3aa: CASSLGGPLNTEAFF; d_gene: NA; abundance: many; len: 15; v_gene: TRBV5-1; j_gene: TRBJ1-1
CDR3nt: TGTGCCTGGAGTGTAAAGTACGAGCAGTACTTC; CDR3aa: CAWSVKYEQYF; d_gene: NA; abundance: many; len: 11; v_gene: TRBV30; j_gene: TRBJ2-7
CDR3nt: TGTGCCAGCACGGAGGGCACCGGGGAGCTGTTTTTT; CDR3aa: CASTEGTGELFF; d_gene: NA; abundance: many; len: 12; v_gene: TRBV12-3/TRBV12-4; j_gene: TRBJ2-2
CDR3nt: TGTGCCAGCAACTTCCAAGCTCGTACCGGGGAGCTGTTTTTT; CDR3aa: CASNFQARTGELFF; d_gene: NA; abundance: many; len: 14; v_gene: TRBV12-3/TRBV12-4; j_gene: TRBJ2-2
CDR3nt: TGTGCCAGCAGTTACGACTCAACTCGAACCGGGACAGGGGGAGGCACTGAAGCTTTCTTT; CDR3aa: CASSYDSTRTGTGGGTEAFF; d_gene: TRBD1; abundance: NA; len: 20; v_gene: TRBV6-2/TRBV6-3; j_gene: TRBJ1-1
CDR3nt: TGCGCCAGCAGCTTGGCTAGCGGTGCCCCCTACGAGCAGTACTTC; CDR3aa: CASSLASGAPYEQYF; d_gene: TRBD2; abundance: many; len: 15; v_gene: TRBV5-1; j_gene: TRBJ2-7
CDR3nt: TGTGCCAGCAGAGACGACAAGGGCCCAGGGGACATTCAGTACTTC; CDR3aa: CASRDDKGPGDIQYF; d_gene: NA; abundance: many; len: 15; v_gene: TRBV5-4; j_gene: TRBJ2-4
CDR3nt: TGTGCCAGCAGCTTGGTAACGGCGAGCTCCTACGAGCAGTACTTC; CDR3aa: CASSLVTASSYEQYF; d_gene: NA; abundance: many; len: 15; v_gene: TRBV11-2; j_gene: TRBJ2-7
CDR3nt: TGTGCCAGCTCACCGTCGGGACAGGACTACGAGCAGTACTTC; CDR3aa: CASSPSGQDYEQYF; d_gene: TRBD1; abundance: many; len: 14; v_gene: TRBV18; j_gene: TRBJ2-7
CDR3nt: TGTGCCATCAGTGAGCGGGGCACGGCAAACTATGGCTACACCTTC; CDR3aa: CAISERGTANYGYTF; d_gene: NA; abundance: many; len: 15; v_gene: TRBV10-3; j_gene: TRBJ1-2
CDR3nt: TGTGCCAGCAGCCGGCCGTTTGGAGCGGATGAAGCTTTCTTT; CDR3aa: CASSRPFGADEAFF; d_gene: NA; abundance: many; len: 14; v_gene: TRBV12-3/TRBV12-4; j_gene: TRBJ1-1
CDR3nt: TGTGCCAGCAGTATCAGGGAGGGTGAGCAGTTCTTC; CDR3aa: CASSIREGEQFF; d_gene: TRBD2; abundance: many; len: 12; v_gene: TRBV12-3/TRBV12-4; j_gene: TRBJ2-1
CDR3nt: TGTGCCACCAGCAGGGGGACCGGGACAGATACGCAGTATTTT; CDR3aa: CATSRGTGTDTQYF; d_gene: NA; abundance: many; len: 14; v_gene: TRBV15; j_gene: TRBJ2-3
CDR3nt: TGCAGTGCTAGAGTTGCGGCAGATACGCAGTATTTT; CDR3aa: CSARVAADTQYF; d_gene: NA; abundance: few; len: 12; v_gene: TRBV20-1; j_gene: TRBJ2-3
CDR3nt: TGCAGCGTTGAATCAGGGAGGCCCCCGGTCGGAGAGACCCAGTACTTC; CDR3aa: CSVESGRPPVGETQYF; d_gene: NA; abundance: many; len: 16; v_gene: TRBV29-1; j_gene: TRBJ2-5
CDR3nt: TGTGCCAGCAGCGACAGTCTATCCGGTGGTGAGCAGTTCTTC; CDR3aa: CASSDSLSGGEQFF; d_gene: NA; abundance: many; len: 14; v_gene: TRBV9; j_gene: TRBJ2-1
CDR3nt: TGCAGTGCTAGATCCCCGTCACTTTATTTCGCTTTCTTT; CDR3aa: CSARSPSLYFAFF; d_gene: NA; abundance: many; len: 13; v_gene: TRBV20-1; j_gene: TRBJ1-1
CDR3nt: TGTGCCAGCAGCCCGATCCGCAGGGACGGGGAGCTGTTTTTT; CDR3aa: CASSPIRRDGELFF; d_gene: NA; abundance: many; len: 14; v_gene: TRBV12-3/TRBV12-4; j_gene: TRBJ2-2
CDR3nt: TGTGCCAGCAGCTTGCTCAAGACAGGGAAAGAGACCCAGTACTTC; CDR3aa: CASSLLKTGKETQYF; d_gene: TRBD1; abundance: many; len: 15; v_gene: TRBV5-5; j_gene: TRBJ2-5
CDR3nt: TGCAGTGCTCCGGGACAGGACACAGATACGCAGTATTTT; CDR3aa: CSAPGQDTDTQYF; d_gene: TRBD1; abundance: many; len: 13; v_gene: TRBV20-1; j_gene: TRBJ2-3
CDR3nt: TGCAGTGCTAGGCACACAGAAACCTATGGCTACACCTTC; CDR3aa: CSARHTETYGYTF; d_gene: NA; abundance: once; len: 13; v_gene: TRBV20-1; j_gene: TRBJ1-2
CDR3nt: TGTGCCAGCAGTTTATTGACTGGCGCTGAAGCTTTCTTT; CDR3aa: CASSLLTGAEAFF; d_gene: NA; abundance: few; len: 13; v_gene: TRBV28; j_gene: TRBJ1-1
CDR3nt: TGCAGTGCTAGACCGGGACTAGTTAACACCGGGGAGCTGTTTTTT; CDR3aa: CSARPGLVNTGELFF; d_gene: TRBD2; abundance: many; len: 15; v_gene: TRBV20-1; j_gene: TRBJ2-2
CDR3nt: TGTGCCATCGGACTCGGGGGGGACAATGAGCAGTTCTTC; CDR3aa: CAIGLGGDNEQFF; d_gene: TRBD2; abundance: many; len: 13; v_gene: TRBV10-3; j_gene: TRBJ2-1
CDR3nt: TGCAGTGCTAGAGAAGAGGGTAACGGGTATCTCTACGAGCAGTACTTC; CDR3aa: CSAREEGNGYLYEQYF; d_gene: NA; abundance: few; len: 16; v_gene: TRBV20-1; j_gene: TRBJ2-7
CDR3nt: TGTGCCAGCAGCCCCCACTCTGGGGCCAACGTCCTGACTTTC; CDR3aa: CASSPHSGANVLTF; d_gene: NA; abundance: many; len: 14; v_gene: TRBV9; j_gene: TRBJ2-6
CDR3nt: TGTGCCAGCAGTTTAGGGGACACCTCCTACGAGCAGTACTTC; CDR3aa: CASSLGDTSYEQYF; d_gene: NA; abundance: many; len: 14; v_gene: TRBV27; j_gene: TRBJ2-7
CDR3nt: TGTGCCAGCAGTTTCGGGACTTACGGGACCCAGTACTTC; CDR3aa: CASSFGTYGTQYF; d_gene: NA; abundance: many; len: 13; v_gene: TRBV28; j_gene: TRBJ2-5